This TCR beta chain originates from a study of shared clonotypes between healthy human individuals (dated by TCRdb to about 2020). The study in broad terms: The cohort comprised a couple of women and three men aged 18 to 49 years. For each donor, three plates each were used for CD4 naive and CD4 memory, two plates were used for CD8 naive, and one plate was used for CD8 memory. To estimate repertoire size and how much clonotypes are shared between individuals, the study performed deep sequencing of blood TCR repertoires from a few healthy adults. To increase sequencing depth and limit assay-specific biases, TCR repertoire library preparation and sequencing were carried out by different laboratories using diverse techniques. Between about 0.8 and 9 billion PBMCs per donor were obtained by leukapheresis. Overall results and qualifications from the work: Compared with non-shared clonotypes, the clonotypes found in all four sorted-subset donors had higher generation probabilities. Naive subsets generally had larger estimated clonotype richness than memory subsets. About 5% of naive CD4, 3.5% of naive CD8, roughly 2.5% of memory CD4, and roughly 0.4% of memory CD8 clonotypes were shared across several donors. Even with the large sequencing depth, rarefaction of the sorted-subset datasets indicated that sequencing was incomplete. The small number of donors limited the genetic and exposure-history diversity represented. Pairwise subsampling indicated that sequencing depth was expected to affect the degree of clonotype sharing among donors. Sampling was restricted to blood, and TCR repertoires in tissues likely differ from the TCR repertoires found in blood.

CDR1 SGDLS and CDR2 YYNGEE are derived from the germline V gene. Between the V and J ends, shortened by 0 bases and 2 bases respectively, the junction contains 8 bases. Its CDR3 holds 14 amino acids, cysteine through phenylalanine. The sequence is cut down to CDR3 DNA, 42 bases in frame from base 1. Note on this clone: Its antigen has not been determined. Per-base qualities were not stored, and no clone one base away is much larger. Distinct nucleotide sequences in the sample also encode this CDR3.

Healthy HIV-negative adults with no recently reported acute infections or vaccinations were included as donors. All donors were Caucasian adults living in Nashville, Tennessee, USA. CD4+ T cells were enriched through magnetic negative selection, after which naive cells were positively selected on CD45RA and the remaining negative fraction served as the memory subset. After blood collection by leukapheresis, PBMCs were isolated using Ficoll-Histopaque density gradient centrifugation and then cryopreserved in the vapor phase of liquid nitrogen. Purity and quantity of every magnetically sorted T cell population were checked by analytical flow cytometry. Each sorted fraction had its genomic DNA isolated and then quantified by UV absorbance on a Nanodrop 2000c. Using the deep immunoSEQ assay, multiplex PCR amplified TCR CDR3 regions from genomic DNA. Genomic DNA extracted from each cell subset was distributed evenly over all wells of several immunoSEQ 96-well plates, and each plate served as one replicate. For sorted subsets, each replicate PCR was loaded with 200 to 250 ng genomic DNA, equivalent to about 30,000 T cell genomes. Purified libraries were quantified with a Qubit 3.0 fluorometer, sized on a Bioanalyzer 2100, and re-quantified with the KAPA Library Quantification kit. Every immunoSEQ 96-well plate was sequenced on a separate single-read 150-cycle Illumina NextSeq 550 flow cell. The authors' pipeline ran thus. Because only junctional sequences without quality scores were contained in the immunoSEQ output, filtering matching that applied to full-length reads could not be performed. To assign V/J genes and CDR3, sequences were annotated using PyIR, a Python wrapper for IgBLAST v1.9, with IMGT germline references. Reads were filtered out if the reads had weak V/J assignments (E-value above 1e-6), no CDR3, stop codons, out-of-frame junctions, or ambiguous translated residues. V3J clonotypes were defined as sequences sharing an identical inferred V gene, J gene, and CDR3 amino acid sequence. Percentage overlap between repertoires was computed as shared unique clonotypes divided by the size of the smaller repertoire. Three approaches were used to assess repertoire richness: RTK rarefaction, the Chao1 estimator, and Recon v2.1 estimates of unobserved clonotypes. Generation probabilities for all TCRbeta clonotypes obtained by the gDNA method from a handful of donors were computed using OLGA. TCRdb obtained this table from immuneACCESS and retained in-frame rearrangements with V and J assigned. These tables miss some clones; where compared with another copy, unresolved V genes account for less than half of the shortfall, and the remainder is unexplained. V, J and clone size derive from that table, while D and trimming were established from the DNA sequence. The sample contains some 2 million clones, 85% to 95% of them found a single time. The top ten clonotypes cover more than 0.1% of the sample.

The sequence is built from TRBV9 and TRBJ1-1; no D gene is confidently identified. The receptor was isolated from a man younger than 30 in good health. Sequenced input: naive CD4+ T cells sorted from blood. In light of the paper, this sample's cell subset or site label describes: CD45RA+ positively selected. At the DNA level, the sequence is TGTGCCAGCAGCGTAGGTCAGGCAAACACTGAAGCTTTCTTT. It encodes CASSVGQANTEAFF.